This paragraph reports one T cell receptor (beta chain). Its specificity is unknown. Here immunoSEQ multiplex PCR was the method, and the copy in TCRdb shows in-frame clones only, minus some. The profile shows just over 150,000 clones, about 85% of them singletons. These data are taken from a study of T cell responses to AZD1222 COVID-19 vaccine. Study results and caveats: Nearly half of spike-specific TCRs reportedly target unmutated variant regions. Females made up more of the donors, who were largely white British, and clonal diversity may have come out too low. It was only after the peak T cell response that any repertoires were sampled. Seropositive status at baseline applied to only a handful of AZD1222 recipients.

V was clipped by 4 bases and J by 14 bases, with 20 bases between them. The CDR3 covers 13 residues. The germline V gene has CDR1 MGHRA and CDR2 YSYEKL. The sample consisted of peripheral blood, taken after recovery from COVID-19. The origin of this receptor is an adult who had recovered from COVID-19. The chain joins TRBV4-1 to TRBJ1-2; D ambiguous. CDR3 nucleotides: TGCGCCAGCAGCCTAGAGGAGGACGGTGGTCAGACCTTC. This codes for CASSLEEDGGQTF.